These T cell receptor beta chains were read from a single sample in a study of T cell repertoires in cytomegalovirus infection. These receptors are not linked to any known antigen. TCRdb used MiXCR to reprocess the reads, holding one entry per CDR3 protein. Here the sample spans 300,000 to 400,000 distinct CDR3 sequences, 25% to 30% being singletons. The sample consisted of cultured PBMCs, taken from culture after CMV antigen stimulation. These receptors were collected from a human donor in good health (CMV status not recorded). Some clones in this sample may be carry-over from other donors' samples. The CDR3 runs from the conserved cysteine through the conserved F or W. Fields, in order: clone size, V gene, J gene, D gene, CDR3 protein, CDR3 DNA. The D gene is left open where the match is weak. Where a row states a size, it is once, few, many or the class of an expanded clone; other rows omit it.

abundance: many; v_gene: TRBV7-9; j_gene: TRBJ2-7; d_gene: TRBD1; CDR3aa: CASSSPGTGVYEQYF; CDR3nt: TGTGCCAGCAGCTCCCCCGGGACAGGGGTGTACGAGCAGTACTTC
abundance: .; v_gene: TRBV7-2; j_gene: TRBJ2-2; d_gene: TRBD2; CDR3aa: CASSPTSGGLGGELFF; CDR3nt: TGTGCCAGCAGCCCCACTAGCGGGGGGCTGGGCGGGGAGCTGTTTTTT
abundance: .; v_gene: TRBV7-9; j_gene: TRBJ1-1; d_gene: .; CDR3aa: CASSLRVNRLFSEAFF; CDR3nt: TGTGCCAGCAGCTTAAGGGTGAACAGGTTATTCTCTGAAGCTTTCTTT
abundance: few; v_gene: TRBV15; j_gene: TRBJ2-5; d_gene: TRBD2; CDR3aa: CATSRRLAGGAETQYF; CDR3nt: TGTGCCACCAGCAGGCGACTAGCGGGGGGCGCGGAGACCCAGTACTTC
abundance: .; v_gene: TRBV7-2; j_gene: TRBJ2-2; d_gene: .; CDR3aa: CASSFRRASGELFF; CDR3nt: TGTGCCAGCAGCTTCCGCAGGGCAAGCGGGGAGCTGTTTTTT
abundance: few; v_gene: TRBV11-2; j_gene: TRBJ2-3; d_gene: .; CDR3aa: CASSQTRRIDTQYF; CDR3nt: TGTGCCAGCAGCCAGACTAGGCGGATAGATACGCAGTATTTT
abundance: few; v_gene: TRBV27; j_gene: TRBJ1-2; d_gene: .; CDR3aa: CASSQTGGYGYTF; CDR3nt: TGTGCCAGCAGCCAAACAGGAGGCTATGGCTACACCTTC
abundance: .; v_gene: TRBV7-6; j_gene: TRBJ2-5; d_gene: TRBD2; CDR3aa: CASSLRPAGPQETQYF; CDR3nt: TGTGCCAGCAGCTTGCGCCCAGCGGGGCCCCAAGAGACCCAGTACTTC
abundance: few; v_gene: TRBV19; j_gene: TRBJ2-5; d_gene: TRBD1; CDR3aa: CASSISGTEETQYF; CDR3nt: TGTGCCAGTAGTATTTCTGGGACAGAAGAGACCCAATACTTC
abundance: once; v_gene: TRBV20-1; j_gene: TRBJ1-5; d_gene: TRBD1; CDR3aa: CSARPTGENQPQHF; CDR3nt: TGCAGTGCTAGGCCTACAGGGGAAAATCAGCCCCAGCATTTT
abundance: .; v_gene: TRBV27; j_gene: TRBJ2-1; d_gene: .; CDR3aa: CASSRDPKFTPLYNEQFF; CDR3nt: TGTGCCAGCAGTCGGGATCCCAAGTTTACCCCCCTCTACAATGAGCAGTTCTTC
abundance: few; v_gene: TRBV2; j_gene: TRBJ2-2; d_gene: TRBD1; CDR3aa: CASRQGAGTGELFF; CDR3nt: TGTGCCAGCAGACAGGGGGCAGGGACCGGGGAGCTGTTTTTT
abundance: .; v_gene: TRBV7-9; j_gene: TRBJ2-5; d_gene: .; CDR3aa: CASSPGQGPETQYF; CDR3nt: TGTGCCAGCAGCCCAGGGCAGGGACCAGAGACCCAGTACTTC
abundance: .; v_gene: TRBV9; j_gene: TRBJ1-1; d_gene: .; CDR3aa: CASGVGTGSEAFF; CDR3nt: TGTGCCAGCGGCGTAGGGACGGGGAGTGAAGCTTTCTTT
abundance: few; v_gene: TRBV7-9; j_gene: TRBJ2-3; d_gene: .; CDR3aa: CASSPQTDTQYF; CDR3nt: TGTGCCAGCAGCCCCCAAACAGATACGCAGTATTTT
abundance: .; v_gene: TRBV11-3; j_gene: TRBJ2-1; d_gene: TRBD2; CDR3aa: CASSLDKLAGAYEQFF; CDR3nt: TGTGCCAGCAGCTTAGATAAACTAGCGGGAGCCTATGAGCAGTTCTTC
abundance: once; v_gene: TRBV7-9; j_gene: TRBJ1-1; d_gene: .; CDR3aa: CATDAVYTEAFF; CDR3nt: TGTGCCACCGACGCAGTGTACACTGAAGCTTTCTTT
abundance: few; v_gene: TRBV6-1; j_gene: TRBJ1-5; d_gene: .; CDR3aa: CASSEADPRVGHYNQPQHF; CDR3nt: TGTGCCAGCAGTGAAGCGGATCCCCGCGTAGGGCACTACAATCAGCCCCAGCATTTT
abundance: .; v_gene: TRBV20-1; j_gene: TRBJ1-4; d_gene: TRBD1; CDR3aa: CSARDPRQGLSEKLFF; CDR3nt: TGCAGTGCTAGAGATCCGAGACAGGGTTTATCGGAAAAACTGTTTTTT
abundance: .; v_gene: TRBV4-2; j_gene: TRBJ2-5; d_gene: .; CDR3aa: CASSQTLNPEETQYF; CDR3nt: TGTGCCAGCAGCCAGACACTCAATCCTGAAGAGACCCAGTACTTC
abundance: .; v_gene: TRBV7-9; j_gene: TRBJ2-1; d_gene: TRBD2; CDR3aa: CASSSRLAGRMNEQFF; CDR3nt: TGTGCCAGCAGCTCCCGACTAGCGGGAAGGATGAATGAGCAGTTCTTC
abundance: .; v_gene: TRBV27; j_gene: TRBJ2-2; d_gene: .; CDR3aa: CASSSQGNGELFF; CDR3nt: TGTGCCAGCAGTTCACAGGGAAACGGGGAGCTGTTTTTT
abundance: .; v_gene: TRBV18; j_gene: TRBJ1-4; d_gene: .; CDR3aa: CASSPPTDEKLFF; CDR3nt: TGTGCCAGCTCACCACCAACGGACGAAAAACTGTTTTTT
abundance: .; v_gene: TRBV11-2; j_gene: TRBJ2-5; d_gene: .; CDR3aa: CASSLDPTAQETQYF; CDR3nt: TGTGCCAGCAGCTTAGATCCTACAGCCCAAGAGACCCAGTACTTC
abundance: .; v_gene: TRBV12-5; j_gene: TRBJ2-1; d_gene: .; CDR3aa: CASGLTLYNEQFF; CDR3nt: TGTGCTAGTGGTTTGACCCTCTACAATGAGCAGTTCTTC
abundance: .; v_gene: TRBV7-2; j_gene: TRBJ2-5; d_gene: TRBD2; CDR3aa: CASSFGGVLYF; CDR3nt: TGTGCCAGCAGTTTCGGGGGGGTACTGTACTTC
abundance: .; v_gene: TRBV11-2; j_gene: TRBJ2-4; d_gene: .; CDR3aa: CASSFSGSPIQYF; CDR3nt: TGTGCCAGCAGCTTCTCCGGGAGTCCCATTCAGTACTTC
abundance: .; v_gene: TRBV27; j_gene: TRBJ2-5; d_gene: .; CDR3aa: CASSQGPNQETQYF; CDR3nt: TGTGCCAGCAGTCAAGGACCAAACCAAGAGACCCAGTACTTC
abundance: .; v_gene: TRBV4-1; j_gene: TRBJ2-7; d_gene: .; CDR3aa: CASKKGTGPGAYEQYF; CDR3nt: TGCGCCAGCAAAAAAGGGACCGGGCCTGGCGCCTACGAGCAGTACTTC
abundance: .; v_gene: TRBV7-8; j_gene: TRBJ2-7; d_gene: .; CDR3aa: CASKTTGPTSYEQYF; CDR3nt: TGTGCCAGCAAGACGACAGGACCCACTTCCTACGAGCAGTACTTC
abundance: once; v_gene: TRBV4-2; j_gene: TRBJ2-1; d_gene: TRBD1; CDR3aa: CASSPRLTGGSYNEQFF; CDR3nt: TGTGCCAGCAGCCCACGACTGACAGGGGGCTCCTACAATGAGCAGTTCTTC
abundance: .; v_gene: TRBV2; j_gene: TRBJ1-3; d_gene: TRBD1; CDR3aa: CASSWTGFVPSGNTIYF; CDR3nt: TGTGCCAGCAGCTGGACAGGGTTCGTTCCCTCTGGAAACACCATATATTTT
abundance: few; v_gene: TRBV20-1; j_gene: TRBJ1-1; d_gene: .; CDR3aa: CSASQGRLNTEAFF; CDR3nt: TGCAGTGCTAGCCAGGGACGGTTGAACACTGAAGCTTTCTTT
abundance: few; v_gene: TRBV7-6; j_gene: TRBJ1-1; d_gene: .; CDR3aa: CASSSPAGLRDTEAFF; CDR3nt: TGTGCCAGCAGCTCACCGGCCGGCTTGCGGGACACTGAAGCTTTCTTT
abundance: .; v_gene: TRBV7-4; j_gene: TRBJ1-2; d_gene: TRBD1; CDR3aa: CASTDTGATEYGYTF; CDR3nt: TGTGCCAGCACCGATACAGGGGCGACGGAGTATGGCTACACCTTC
abundance: many; v_gene: TRBV6-1; j_gene: TRBJ2-3; d_gene: TRBD2; CDR3aa: CASKIVGGGPDTQYF; CDR3nt: TGTGCCAGCAAAATCGTCGGGGGGGGGCCGGATACGCAGTATTTT
abundance: .; v_gene: TRBV6-1; j_gene: TRBJ2-4; d_gene: TRBD1; CDR3aa: CATQGAAKNIQYF; CDR3nt: TGTGCCACCCAGGGGGCTGCCAAAAACATTCAGTACTTC
abundance: .; v_gene: TRBV6-1; j_gene: TRBJ1-5; d_gene: .; CDR3aa: CASSEYPVRVSNQPQHF; CDR3nt: TGTGCCAGCAGTGAATATCCCGTACGGGTTAGCAATCAGCCCCAGCATTTT
abundance: few; v_gene: TRBV19; j_gene: TRBJ1-5; d_gene: TRBD1; CDR3aa: CASSIRRQGMSNQPQHF; CDR3nt: TGTGCCAGTAGTATTCGGAGACAGGGGATGAGCAATCAGCCCCAGCATTTT
abundance: many; v_gene: TRBV7-3; j_gene: TRBJ2-1; d_gene: .; CDR3aa: CASSYLAGGHNEQFF; CDR3nt: TGTGCCAGCAGCTATCTAGCAGGAGGACACAATGAGCAGTTCTTC
abundance: .; v_gene: TRBV4-1; j_gene: TRBJ1-1; d_gene: .; CDR3aa: CASSQPRRGTEAFF; CDR3nt: TGCGCCAGCAGCCAACCCAGGAGGGGGACTGAAGCTTTCTTT